This T cell receptor beta chain was obtained from a study of shared clonotypes between healthy human individuals. The repertoire was sequenced with immunoSEQ multiplex PCR; TCRdb's copy has only in-frame clones and lacks some. This table holds more than 2 million clones, 90% to 96% found once. The CDR3 is made up of 15 amino acids. Looked up from germline, CDR1 is SGHRS and CDR2 is YFSETQ. The J segment lost 9 bases and the V segment lost 4 bases, leaving 6 bases of the junction unmatched. J is TRBJ2-1 and V is TRBV5-1, with TRBD2 matching over 14 bases. Input material: naive CD4+ T cells sorted from blood. Subset described: CD45RA+ positively selected. The source is a young man in good health. The CDR3 bases are TGCGCCAGCAGCCCCGGGACTAGCGGGGGAGGTGAGCAGTTCTTC. It encodes CASSPGTSGGGEQFF.